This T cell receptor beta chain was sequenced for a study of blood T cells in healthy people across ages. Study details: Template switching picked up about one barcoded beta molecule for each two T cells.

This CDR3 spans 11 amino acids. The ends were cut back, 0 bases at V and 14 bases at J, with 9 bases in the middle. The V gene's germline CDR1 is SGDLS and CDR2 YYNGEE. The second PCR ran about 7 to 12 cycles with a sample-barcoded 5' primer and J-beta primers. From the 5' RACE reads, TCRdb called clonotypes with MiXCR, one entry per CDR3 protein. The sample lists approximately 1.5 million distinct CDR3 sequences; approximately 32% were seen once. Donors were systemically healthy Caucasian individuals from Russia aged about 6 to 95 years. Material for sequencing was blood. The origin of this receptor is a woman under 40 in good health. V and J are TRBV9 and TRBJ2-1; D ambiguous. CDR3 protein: CASSVGPWEFF. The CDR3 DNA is TGTGCCAGCAGCGTAGGGCCTTGGGAGTTCTTC. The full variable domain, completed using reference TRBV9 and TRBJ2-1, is DSGVTQTPKHLITATGQRVTLRCSPRSGDLSVYWYQQSLDQGLQFLIQYYNGEERAKGNILERFSAQQFPDLHSELNLSSLELGDSALYFCASSVGPWEFFGPGTRLTVL.